Sequencing of this T cell receptor beta chain was carried out in a study of OX40 agonist ivuxolimab in advanced cancers. Overall study: At 0.01 to 10 mg/kg, ivuxolimab was administered intravenously to patients every 2 weeks. Study results and limitations: The study observed clonal expansion of CD4+ and CD8+ blood T cells by week 6 at 0.1 to 3.0 mg/kg. The average count of expanded clones was higher among CD8+ T cells than among CD4+.

There are a few counts of this clone. Antigen: not known. This CDR3 region has 17 residues. The germline gives CDR1 SGHNT, CDR2 YYREEE (reference sequence). V was clipped by 0 bases and J by 6 bases; unmatched bases: 7. Profiling relied on immunoSEQ multiplex PCR, and the TCRdb table lists in-frame clones only, not all of them. The sample has 6,000 to 6,500 clones, less than 85% seen once. The sample consisted of CD4+ or CD8+ T cells sorted from blood, taken in a trial of the OX40 agonist ivuxolimab. This TCR was recovered from an adult with an advanced solid tumor such as melanoma, head and neck, liver or kidney cancer. The chain has TRBV5-4 and TRBJ1-6; 9 bases agree with TRBD1. CDR3 nucleotide sequence: TGTGCCAGCAGCTTGGTCCGGGACAGGGACCTTAATTCACCCCTCCACTTT. Residues: CASSLVRDRDLNSPLHF.